These 7 T cell receptor beta chains were all obtained from the same sample, sequenced in a study of low-dose radiotherapy and immunotherapy resistance in tumors (dated by TCRdb to 2021 to 2024). This specimen's time point label, interpreted: before trial treatment. TCRdb records Illumina MiniSeq as the sequencer. To make first-strand cDNA, Superscript III was used along with a set of TRAV- and TRBV-specific primers so that both the TCRalpha and TCRbeta chains were covered. TCRs were amplified with Phusion for about 18 PCR cycles using a constant-region primer together with the adapter attached to the V primers. TCRdb's own reprocessing of the public reads used fastp at Q25 and MiXCR and kept productive beta chains. Duplicate CDR3 protein sequences are folded into a single record with the most common DNA and genes. The sample table records more than 85,000 distinct CDR3 sequences; more than 7.5% of these occur just once. The leading ten clones occupy more than 0.85% of the sample.

The source material was PBMCs, sampled before treatment. Source of these receptors: a male donor with prostate cancer.

This clonotype came up many times. The chain recombines TRBV4-3 with TRBJ2-5; 7 nucleotides agree with TRBD1. With V trimmed by 4 bases and J by 5 bases, 13 bases remained unmatched. CDR3 length: 16 amino acids. Germline V gives CDR1 LGHNA, CDR2 YSLEER. CDR3 nucleotide sequence: TGCGCCAGCAGCCTAAACCCAGGGGGTTCGGGGGAGACCCAGTACTTC. Translated, it gives CASSLNPGGSGETQYF.

In its sample, this clonotype was seen many times. The CDR3 reads CASSDKKGQGSTEAFF. The CDR3 region has the DNA TGTGCCAGCAGCGACAAGAAGGGACAGGGAAGCACTGAAGCTTTCTTT. This chain links TRBV7-9 with TRBJ1-1; 9 nucleotides align to TRBD1. J gave up 4 bases and V 5 bases, and 11 bases lay outside the gene matches. Germline CDR1 reads SEHNR; CDR2 reads FQNEAQ (reference sequence). This CDR3 region has 16 residues.

Of note for this clonotype: With only one base between it and a far larger clone, this is likely a read error. The chain recombines TRBV27 with TRBJ1-1; TRBD1 is a possible D gene (5 bases). The CDR3 runs to 14 residues. From germline, CDR1 is MNHEY and CDR2 SMNVEV (reference sequence). The V and J ends lost 4 bases and 1 base respectively, with 10 bases between them. This CDR3 is CASSSWDPNTEAFF. The CDR3, as DNA: TGTGCCAGCAGTTCCTGGGACCCGAACACTGAAGCTTTCTTT.

The chain links TRBV5-4 to TRBJ2-1; TRBD2 matches 10 bases. The CDR3 totals 15 residues. Germline CDR1 SGHNT, CDR2 YYREEE (reference sequence). Trimming at V came to 3 bases and at J to 1 base, leaving 1 base not matched to a gene. The CDR3 DNA reads as TGTGCCAGCAGCTCTAGCGGGAGATCCTACAATGAGCAGTTCTTC. It codes for CASSSSGRSYNEQFF.

This clonotype was found many times. The chain uses TRBV12-3 or TRBV12-4 and TRBJ2-7, with TRBD1 matching over 9 bases. The ends lost 6 bases at V and 0 bases at J; junction bases unmatched: 3. The CDR3 has 14 amino acids. DNA for the CDR3: TGTGCCAGCAGGACAGGGGGAAGCTCCTACGAGCAGTACTTC. Protein: CASRTGGSSYEQYF.

This clonotype was seen at least ten times. The chain combines TRBV11-2 with TRBJ2-1; 13 bases match TRBD2. V gave up 5 bases and J gave up 4 bases; unmatched junction bases: 14. The germline CDR1 and CDR2 sequences are SGHAT and FQNNGV. This CDR3 spans 19 amino acids. The CDR3 DNA reads TGTGCCAGCAGCCGGGGGACTAGCGGGACCCCGACCTCTTACAATGAGCAGTTCTTC. Translated, it gives CASSRGTSGTPTSYNEQFF.

The sample holds many counts of this clonotype. The chain recombines TRBV28 with TRBJ2-7; perhaps TRBD2 as D (6 bases). Trimming left V 1 base short and J 2 bases short, with 12 bases between. From germline, CDR1 is MDHEN and CDR2 SYDVKM. CDR3 length: 15 amino acids. CDR3 region: CASSLLQRVTYEQYF. The CDR3 DNA reads TGTGCCAGCAGTTTATTGCAGCGGGTAACCTACGAGCAGTACTTC.